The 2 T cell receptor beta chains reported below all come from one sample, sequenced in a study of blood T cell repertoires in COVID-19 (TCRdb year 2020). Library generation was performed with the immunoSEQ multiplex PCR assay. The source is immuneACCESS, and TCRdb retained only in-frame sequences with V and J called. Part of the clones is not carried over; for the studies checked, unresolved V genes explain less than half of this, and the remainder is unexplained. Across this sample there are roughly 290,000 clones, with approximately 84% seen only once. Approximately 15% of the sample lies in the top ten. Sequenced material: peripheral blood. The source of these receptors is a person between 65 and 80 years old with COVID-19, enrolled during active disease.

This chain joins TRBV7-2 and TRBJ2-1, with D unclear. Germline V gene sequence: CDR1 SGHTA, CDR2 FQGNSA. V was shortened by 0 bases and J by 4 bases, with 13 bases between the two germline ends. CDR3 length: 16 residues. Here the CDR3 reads CASSLAESSLYNEQFF. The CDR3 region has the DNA TGTGCCAGCAGCTTAGCGGAGTCATCCCTATACAATGAGCAGTTCTTC.

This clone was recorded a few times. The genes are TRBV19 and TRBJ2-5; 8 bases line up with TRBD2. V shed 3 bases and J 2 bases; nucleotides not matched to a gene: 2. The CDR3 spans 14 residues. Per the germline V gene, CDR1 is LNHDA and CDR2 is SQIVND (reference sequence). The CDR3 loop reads CASSIGGGQETQYF. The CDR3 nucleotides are TGTGCCAGTAGTATCGGGGGGGGGCAAGAGACCCAGTACTTC.